The TCR beta chain under discussion was sequenced for a study of TIL therapy for anti-PD-1-resistant metastatic lung cancer. Study-level information: Median tumor PD-L1 proportion score was 5.5% to 6.5%.

Study-wide points: Compared with baseline intratumoral T cells, expanded TIL cultures were more clonal and less diverse (around 5.7% vs 31%). Patients were highly selected, enriched for treatment-naive, never-smoker and oncogene-addicted cases.

Germline assignment: CDR1 KGHSH and CDR2 LQKENI. This CDR3 has 13 residues. Trimming stripped 3 bases from V and 0 bases from J, with 6 bases between. Sequencing used immunoSEQ v3. The protocol was immunoSEQ multiplex PCR, while the TCRdb copy is restricted to in-frame clones and leaves out a portion. Altogether about 10,000 clones are present, 50% to 60% being singletons, with the ten largest covering approximately 13%. Indicated time point: pre-treatment sample, taken before nivolumab and TIL therapy. Tumor tissue came from excised metastases, mostly pleural nodules or supraclavicular lymph nodes. Patients then received nivolumab; progressors got lymphodepletion, TIL and IL-2. This clone turned up a few times. Its specificity is unknown.

Sample: tumor tissue, taken at baseline. This receptor was obtained from a person aged 25 to 85 with non-small cell lung cancer. The genes are TRBV18 and TRBJ2-7; D ambiguous. The CDR3 sequence: CASSPYSSYEQYF. The CDR3 nucleotides read TGTGCCAGCTCACCTTACAGCTCCTACGAGCAGTACTTC.